Listed below are T cell receptor beta chains from one sample, sequenced in a study of blood T cell repertoires in COVID-19. This table comes from immunoSEQ multiplex PCR, and its TCRdb copy is limited to in-frame clones, with some not included. This sample carries 120,000 to 150,000 clones, 80% to 90% of them seen once, and the ten largest clones take 8.6%. The sequencing input was peripheral blood. Source of these receptors: a woman aged 50 to 60 with active or convalescent COVID-19. CDR3s include the opening cysteine and the closing phenylalanine or tryptophan. D genes are given only for firm matches. Where a row states a size, it is once, few, many or the class of an expanded clone; other rows omit it.

TRBJ2-7 NA TRBV13 14 NA TGTGCCAGCAGCTCTCCCGGGACTCCCTCCGAGCAGTACTTC CASSSPGTPSEQYF
TRBJ2-5 NA TRBV3-1/TRBV3-2 16 NA TGTGCCAGCAGCCAAGACCCCATATGGCTCCCGGAGACCCAGTACTTC CASSQDPIWLPETQYF
TRBJ1-1 NA TRBV12-3/TRBV12-4 11 NA TGTGCCAGCAAAGCTGACACTGAAGCTTTCTTT CASKADTEAFF
TRBJ1-2 NA TRBV2 14 NA TGTGCCAGCCTCCCAGGTCAGAATAACTATGGCTACACCTTC CASLPGQNNYGYTF
TRBJ1-2 NA TRBV19 13 NA TGTGCCAGTAGTACAGGGGCTTCGTATGGCTACACCTTC CASSTGASYGYTF
TRBJ1-3 NA TRBV30 16 NA TGTGCCTGGAGTACCGGACAGATTCGGTCTGGAAACACCATATATTTT CAWSTGQIRSGNTIYF
TRBJ1-2 TRBD1 TRBV9 16 NA TGTGCCAGCAGCGTAGGATTGGTGACAGGGAAGGTTGGCTACACCTTC CASSVGLVTGKVGYTF
TRBJ2-3 TRBD2 TRBV5-1 15 NA TGCGCCAGCAGCTCGGGACTAGCGGGGTCAGATACGCAGTATTTT CASSSGLAGSDTQYF
TRBJ1-3 NA TRBV28 14 once TGTGCCAGCAGTTTGCGGAGCTCTGGAAACACCATATATTTT CASSLRSSGNTIYF
TRBJ1-5 TRBD1 TRBV18 15 few TGTGCCAGCTCGGCAGGGGGCGCAGCAAATCAGCCCCAGCATTTT CASSAGGAANQPQHF
TRBJ1-6 NA TRBV2 15 NA TGTGCCAGCAGTGTGCAGGTATCCTATAATTCACCCCTCCACTTT CASSVQVSYNSPLHF
TRBJ2-2 TRBD2 TRBV29-1 13 once TGCAGCGTTCTAGCGGGCTTTACCGGGGAGCTGTTTTTT CSVLAGFTGELFF
TRBJ2-7 NA TRBV21-1 17 NA TGTGCCAGCAGCAAATTTACTAGCGGGAGGGGAACCTACGAGCAGTACTTC CASSKFTSGRGTYEQYF
TRBJ1-1 NA TRBV7-8 20 NA TGTGCCAGCAGCTTAGAGCGGGGTGGGGAAGGGCCGCGAAGGAACACTGAAGCTTTCTTT CASSLERGGEGPRRNTEAFF
TRBJ2-2 NA TRBV7-3 15 NA TGTGCCAGCAGCTTATTGGGAGCGGACGCCGGGGAGCTGTTTTTT CASSLLGADAGELFF
TRBJ2-3 NA TRBV4-2 13 NA TGTGCCAGCAGCCAAGACAGGACAGATACGCAGTATTTT CASSQDRTDTQYF
TRBJ1-1 TRBD1 TRBV9 14 NA TGTGCCAGCAGCGTAGAGGACAGGGCTCTGGTGGCTTTCTTT CASSVEDRALVAFF
TRBJ1-3 TRBD1 TRBV30 12 NA TGTGCCACAGGGGACTCTGGAAACACCATATATTTT CATGDSGNTIYF
TRBJ2-3 NA TRBV7-9 15 NA TGTGCCAGCAGCTCGACCAGGGACAACACAGATACGCAGTATTTT CASSSTRDNTDTQYF
TRBJ2-7 TRBD2 TRBV12-5 13 NA TGTGCTAGTGCCGCGGGAGATCATTACGAACAGTACTTC CASAAGDHYEQYF
TRBJ2-5 NA TRBV11-2 18 NA TGTGCCAGCAGCTTAACGGCGGGCGGGGGCGGTTACCAAGAGACCCAGTACTTC CASSLTAGGGGYQETQYF
TRBJ1-5 NA TRBV7-2 14 NA TGTGCCAGCAGCCCCCAAAACTACGGACAATTACTACATTTT CASSPQNYGQLLHF
TRBJ2-3 NA TRBV9 16 NA TGTGCCAGCAGCGTCATTGGGGCAGGGGGCACAGATACGCAGTATTTT CASSVIGAGGTDTQYF
TRBJ1-2 NA TRBV19 15 NA TGTGCCAGTAGTCAAATGACAGGATACAACTATGGCTACACCTTC CASSQMTGYNYGYTF
TRBJ1-6 NA TRBV9 16 NA TGTGCCAGCAGCGTAGGTGAGGGCTCCTATAATTCACCCCTCCACTTT CASSVGEGSYNSPLHF
TRBJ1-1 TRBD1 TRBV14 16 NA TGTGCCAGCAGCCAAGATCTGGGACAGGTGAACACTGAAGCTTTCTTT CASSQDLGQVNTEAFF
TRBJ2-1 NA TRBV12-3/TRBV12-4 12 NA TGTGCCAGCAGTTTTTATAGTGGTGAGCAGTTCTTC CASSFYSGEQFF
TRBJ1-2 TRBD1 TRBV19 15 NA TGTGCCAGTAGTCCGGGGACAGGATGGAACTATGGCTACACCTTC CASSPGTGWNYGYTF
TRBJ2-7 NA TRBV5-6 13 NA TGTGCCAGCAGCCTAACCAGGGCCCACGAGCAGTACTTC CASSLTRAHEQYF
TRBJ1-1 TRBD1 TRBV19 15 NA TGTGCCAGTAGTACCTTCTTTTACAGGGGGACTGAAGCTTTCTTT CASSTFFYRGTEAFF
TRBJ1-2 TRBD1 TRBV7-2 13 NA TGTGCCAGCACCGAGGACAGGGCGGGAGGCTACACCTTC CASTEDRAGGYTF
TRBJ2-7 TRBD1 TRBV7-8 14 NA TGTGCCAGTAACAGGGGGCAACGACCCTACGAGCAGTACTTC CASNRGQRPYEQYF
TRBJ1-3 TRBD1 TRBV6-5 13 NA TGTGCCAGCGACAGGGGGCCTGGAAACACCATATATTTT CASDRGPGNTIYF
TRBJ1-1 NA TRBV14 13 NA TGTGCCAGCAGCCAAGGGACTGACACTGAAGCTTTCTTT CASSQGTDTEAFF
TRBJ2-7 TRBD2 TRBV6-5 15 NA TGTGCCAGCAGCAGCAGCGGGGCTGGATTCTACGAGCAGTACTTC CASSSSGAGFYEQYF
TRBJ2-7 TRBD2 TRBV10-2 13 NA TGCGCCAGCAGTCTAGCGGGGGACTACGAGCAGTACTTC CASSLAGDYEQYF
TRBJ1-1 TRBD1 TRBV18 12 once TGTGCCAGCTCGCCCGGACAGGGCGGAGCTTTCTTT CASSPGQGGAFF
TRBJ1-1 NA TRBV6-5 11 NA TGTGCCGCCTCGGGGAACACTGAAGCTTTCTTT CAASGNTEAFF
TRBJ2-1 TRBD2 TRBV11-2 14 NA TGTGCCAGCAGCCCTGGACTAGCGGGGCCCGAGCAGTTCTTC CASSPGLAGPEQFF
TRBJ2-1 NA TRBV4-2 13 few TGTGCCAGCAGCCCCGGGGGAATCAATGAGCAGTTCTTC CASSPGGINEQFF
TRBJ2-5 TRBD2 TRBV7-2 15 once TGTGCCAGCAGCCCCCAACTAGCGTCCCAAGAGACCCAGTACTTC CASSPQLASQETQYF
TRBJ2-1 TRBD2 TRBV12-5 16 NA TGTGCTAGCTTGACTAGCGGGGGGGCCAGGTACAATGAGCAGTTCTTC CASLTSGGARYNEQFF
TRBJ2-3 TRBD2 TRBV4-1 19 NA TGCGCCAGCAGCCAAACGGTCGGGGTTATGACTAGCGAAAAAGATACGCAGTATTTT CASSQTVGVMTSEKDTQYF
TRBJ2-2 TRBD1 TRBV7-6 15 NA TGTGCCAGCAGCCCCGGGACAGGGGGTTCCGGGGAGCTGTTTTTT CASSPGTGGSGELFF
TRBJ2-3 NA TRBV24-1 15 NA TGTGCCACCAGTGATAGAAGGACTTCCACAGATACGCAGTATTTT CATSDRRTSTDTQYF
TRBJ2-1 NA TRBV4-3 16 NA TGCGCCAGCAGCCAGGAGCGGAGTAGCTCCTACAATGAGCAGTTCTTC CASSQERSSSYNEQFF